This entry is about one T cell receptor beta chain. Trimming removed 5 bases at V and 1 base at J, with 11 bases between. The germline gives CDR1 SEHNR, CDR2 FQNEAQ (reference sequence). The CDR3 is made up of 14 amino acids. Original analysis: It was from reference gene primer amplification that nucleated cell counts were estimated. Profiled with immunoSEQ multiplex PCR; TCRdb holds only in-frame clones, not every one. V and J calls and clone size are given by that table; D and trimming were obtained from the DNA. Found here are 390,000 or so clones, roughly 90% of them singletons; the top ten hold about 3%. The record originates from a study of blood T cell repertoires in COVID-19.

The chain carries TRBV7-9 and TRBJ2-5; a weak D match, TRBD1 (6 bases). Sequenced sample: peripheral blood. The receptor's source is a woman in her 30s with COVID-19, enrolled during active disease. The DNA of the CDR3 is TGTGCCAGCAGCCCGGACAGCGTCCAAGAGACCCAGTACTTC. This gives the protein CASSPDSVQETQYF.